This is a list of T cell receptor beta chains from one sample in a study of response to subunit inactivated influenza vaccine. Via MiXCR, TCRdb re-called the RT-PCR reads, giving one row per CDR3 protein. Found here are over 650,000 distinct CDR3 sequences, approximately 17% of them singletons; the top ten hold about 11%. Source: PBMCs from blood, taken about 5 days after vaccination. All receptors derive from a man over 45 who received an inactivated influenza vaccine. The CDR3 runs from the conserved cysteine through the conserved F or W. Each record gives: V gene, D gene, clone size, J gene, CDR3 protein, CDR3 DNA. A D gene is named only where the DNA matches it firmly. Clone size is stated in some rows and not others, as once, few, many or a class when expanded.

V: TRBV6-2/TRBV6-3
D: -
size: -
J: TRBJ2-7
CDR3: CASSLAVDHEQYF
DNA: TGTGCCAGCAGTTTGGCTGTGGACCACGAGCAGTACTTC

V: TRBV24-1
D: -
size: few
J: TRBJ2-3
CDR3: CATSDFGDTQYF
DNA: TGTGCCACCAGTGATTTCGGAGATACGCAGTATTTT

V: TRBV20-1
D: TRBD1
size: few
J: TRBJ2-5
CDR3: CSARGTGGSETQYF
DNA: TGCAGTGCTAGAGGGACAGGGGGCTCAGAGACCCAGTACTTC

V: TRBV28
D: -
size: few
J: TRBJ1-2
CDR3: CASSFRGEGGYTF
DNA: TGTGCCAGCAGTTTTCGCGGGGAGGGAGGCTACACCTTC

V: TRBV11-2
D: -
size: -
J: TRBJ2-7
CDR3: CASSLVVSEQYF
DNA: TGTGCCAGCAGCTTAGTTGTGTCCGAGCAGTACTTC

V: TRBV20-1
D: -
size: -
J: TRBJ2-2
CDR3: CSARALRGPNTGELFF
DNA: TGCAGTGCTAGAGCCCTAAGAGGCCCTAACACCGGGGAGCTGTTTTTT

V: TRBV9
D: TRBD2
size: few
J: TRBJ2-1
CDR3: CASSVATTSGNEQFF
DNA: TGTGCCAGCAGCGTAGCCACCACTAGCGGGAATGAGCAGTTCTTC

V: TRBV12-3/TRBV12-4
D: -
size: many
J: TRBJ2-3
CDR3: CASSKNTDTQYF
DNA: TGTGCCAGCAGTAAGAACACAGATACGCAGTATTTT

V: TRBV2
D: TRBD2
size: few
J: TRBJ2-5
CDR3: CASTRGLAGVETQYF
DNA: TGTGCCAGCACCCGGGGACTAGCGGGAGTGGAGACCCAGTACTTC

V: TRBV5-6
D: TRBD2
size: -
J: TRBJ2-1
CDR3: CASSSTGTSGSSYNEQFF
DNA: TGTGCCAGCAGCTCGACCGGGACTAGCGGGAGCTCCTACAATGAGCAGTTCTTC

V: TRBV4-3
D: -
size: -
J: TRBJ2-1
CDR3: CASSQAAGLKDNEQFF
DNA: TGCGCCAGCAGCCAAGCTGCTGGACTAAAAGACAATGAGCAGTTCTTC

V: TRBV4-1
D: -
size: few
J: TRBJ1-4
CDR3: CASSQEWWGATNEKLFF
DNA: TGCGCCAGCAGCCAAGAATGGTGGGGGGCAACTAATGAAAAACTGTTTTTT

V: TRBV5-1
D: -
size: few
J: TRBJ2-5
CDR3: CASSRTLSQETQYF
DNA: TGCGCCAGCAGCCGTACCCTAAGCCAAGAGACCCAGTACTTC

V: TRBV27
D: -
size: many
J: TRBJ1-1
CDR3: CASSEGRGWGTEAFF
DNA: TGTGCCAGCAGCGAGGGGCGGGGTTGGGGCACTGAAGCTTTCTTT

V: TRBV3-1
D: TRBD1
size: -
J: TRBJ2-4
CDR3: CASSQNRGVQYF
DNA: TGTGCCAGCAGCCAAAACAGGGGAGTTCAGTACTTC

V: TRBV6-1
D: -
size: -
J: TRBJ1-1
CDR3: CASSPTFLEAFF
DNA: TGTGCCAGCAGTCCCACGTTTCTTGAAGCTTTCTTT

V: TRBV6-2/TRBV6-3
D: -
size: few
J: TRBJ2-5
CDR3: CASRPHQAEETQYF
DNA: TGTGCCAGCAGGCCCCATCAAGCAGAAGAGACCCAGTACTTC

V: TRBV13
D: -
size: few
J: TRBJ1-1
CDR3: CASRKTGTNTEAFF
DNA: TGTGCCAGCAGAAAAACAGGAACCAACACTGAAGCTTTCTTT

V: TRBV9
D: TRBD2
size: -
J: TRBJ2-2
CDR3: CASSGIRTSGGAVPGELFF
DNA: TGTGCCAGCAGCGGAATAAGGACTAGCGGGGGGGCCGTCCCCGGGGAGCTGTTTTTT

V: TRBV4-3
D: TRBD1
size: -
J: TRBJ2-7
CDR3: CASSQEYQGAYYEQYF
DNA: TGCGCCAGCAGCCAAGAATACCAGGGGGCTTACTACGAGCAGTACTTC

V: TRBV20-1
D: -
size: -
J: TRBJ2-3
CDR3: CSARALDSTDTQYF
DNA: TGCAGTGCTAGAGCGCTAGATAGCACAGATACGCAGTATTTT

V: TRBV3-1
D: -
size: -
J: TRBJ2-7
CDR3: CASSQSKQYF
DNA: TGTGCCAGCAGCCAATCGAAGCAGTACTTC

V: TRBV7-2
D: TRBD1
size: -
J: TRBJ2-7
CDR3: CASRPGTEYYEQYF
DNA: TGTGCCAGCAGGCCCGGGACAGAGTACTACGAGCAGTACTTC

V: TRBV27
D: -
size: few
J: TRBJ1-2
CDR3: CASSIGRGANYGYTF
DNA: TGTGCCAGCAGTATAGGACGAGGCGCTAACTATGGCTACACCTTC

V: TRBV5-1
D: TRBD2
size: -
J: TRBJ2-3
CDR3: CASSFGLTSGRTDTQYF
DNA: TGCGCCAGCAGCTTTGGTCTTACTAGCGGGAGGACTGATACGCAGTATTTT

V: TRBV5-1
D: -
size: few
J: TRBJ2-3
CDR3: CASSFQDPSGDTQYF
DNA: TGCGCCAGCAGCTTCCAGGACCCCTCGGGAGATACGCAGTATTTT

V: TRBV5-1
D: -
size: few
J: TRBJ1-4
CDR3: CASSLVGTHAGEKLFF
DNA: TGCGCCAGCAGCTTGGTTGGGACCCATGCTGGTGAAAAACTGTTTTTT

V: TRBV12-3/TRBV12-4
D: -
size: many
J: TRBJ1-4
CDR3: CASRPTVTNEKLFF
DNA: TGTGCCAGCAGGCCGACAGTGACTAATGAAAAACTGTTTTTT

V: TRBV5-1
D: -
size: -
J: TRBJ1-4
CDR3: CASSLRGQSLNEKLFF
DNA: TGCGCCAGCAGCTTAAGAGGACAGTCGTTAAATGAAAAACTGTTTTTT

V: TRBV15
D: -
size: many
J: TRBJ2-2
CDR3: CATSRGGKAGELFF
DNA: TGTGCCACCAGCAGAGGCGGGAAGGCCGGGGAGCTGTTTTTT